The 30 T cell receptor beta chains in this list originate from one sample, sequenced in a study of T-cell reconstitution after alpha-beta-depleted transplantation in children. For TCRbeta, the library was prepared with unique molecular identifiers. TCRdb reanalysed the PCR reads using MiXCR and keeps one entry per CDR3 protein. There are roughly 300,000 distinct CDR3 sequences in the sample; approximately 10% occur only once, and around a quarter lies in the top ten. This sample comprised peripheral blood, obtained 180 days after TCRalphabeta/CD19-depleted stem cell transplant. These receptors were collected from a male patient aged 2 to 9 who had a stem cell transplant for chronic granulomatous disease, so the T cells may come from the graft donor.

At least ten counts were recorded for this clonotype. The chain is built from TRBV28 and TRBJ2-4; 8 bases line up with TRBD1. The CDR3 totals 16 residues. Losses at the gene ends were 5 bases for V and 1 base for J; bases not matched to a gene: 7. Germline CDR1 MDHEN, CDR2 SYDVKM. As DNA, the CDR3 is TGTGCCAGCAGTATGACAGGGGCAATGGCCAAAAACATTCAGTACTTC. Its translation is CASSMTGAMAKNIQYF.

This clonotype was seen many times. The chain has TRBV12-3 or TRBV12-4 and TRBJ1-1; possibly TRBD1 for D (5 bases). Trimming removed 6 bases at V and 0 bases at J, with 11 bases between. This CDR3 has 14 residues. CDR3 DNA: TGTGCCAGCAGGCTGTCGACAGTGAACACTGAAGCTTTCTTT. Encoded protein: CASRLSTVNTEAFF.

This clonotype occurred many times. DNA for the CDR3: TGTGCCACCAGCGGGATTAGCACAGATACGCAGTATTTT. The encoded protein is CATSGISTDTQYF. V is TRBV19 and J is TRBJ2-3; 7 bases fit TRBD2. The CDR3 consists of 13 residues. CDR1 and CDR2 from the germline V gene are LNHDA and SQIVND (reference sequence). V was pared by 10 bases and J by 0 bases, with 4 bases of the junction left unmatched.

This clonotype was seen repeatedly, ten times or more. This chain joins TRBV18 and TRBJ2-5; 12 bases match TRBD1. The CDR3 totals 15 residues. CDR1 KGHSH and CDR2 LQKENI come from the germline V gene. The J segment lost 3 bases and the V segment lost 4 bases, leaving 3 bases of the junction unmatched. The DNA for the CDR3 is TGTGCCAGCTCACGGGGACAGGGGGCTGAAGAGACCCAGTACTTC. It translates to CASSRGQGAEETQYF.

This clonotype was observed many times. The CDR3, as DNA: TGTGCCAGCACCCTAGGGGGGGGCGATGGCACCGGGGAGCTGTTTTTT. Protein product: CASTLGGGDGTGELFF. This chain uses TRBV12-3 or TRBV12-4 with TRBJ2-2, with a tentative D call TRBD2 (7 bases). The CDR3 consists of 16 residues. Trimming left V 7 bases short and J 4 bases short, with 19 bases between.

The table lists this clonotype with many counts. This rearrangement joins TRBV18 to TRBJ2-5; D not certain. The CDR3 totals 14 residues. Trimming took off 2 bases at V and 5 bases at J, with 12 bases between the two ends. Germline V gene lookup returns CDR1 KGHSH and CDR2 LQKENI. CDR3 DNA sequence: TGTGCCAGCTCACCAATTTCCAGTGTTGAGACCCAGTACTTC. This sequence encodes CASSPISSVETQYF.

This chain uses TRBV11-2 with TRBJ2-7; TRBD2 is a possible D gene (6 bases). Germline V gene lookup returns CDR1 SGHAT and CDR2 FQNNGV. Trimming stripped 3 bases from V and 8 bases from J, with 26 bases between. CDR3 length: 17 amino acids. The CDR3: CASSFRTNDGGGLQQYF. CDR3 bases: TGTGCCAGCAGCTTTCGGACGAACGACGGGGGAGGTCTACAGCAGTACTTC. The variable domain in full, with the rest retrieved from reference TRBV11-2 and TRBJ2-7, is EAGVAQSPRYKIIEKRQSVAFWCNPISGHATLYWYQQILGQGPKLLIQFQNNGVVDDSQLPKDRFSAERLKGVDSTLKIQPAKLEDSAVYLCASSFRTNDGGGLQQYFGPGTRLTVT.

The chain recombines TRBV18 with TRBJ2-6; D is undetermined. The CDR3 has 17 residues. Trimming took 2 bases from V and 0 from J, leaving 11 bases between them. Per germline, CDR1 KGHSH and CDR2 LQKENI. The chain's CDR3 is CASSPVTTTSGANVLTF. In DNA, the CDR3 is TGTGCCAGCTCACCAGTTACAACTACCTCTGGGGCCAACGTCCTGACTTTC.

This clonotype was seen repeatedly, ten times or more. The V and J genes are TRBV10-3 and TRBJ2-7; 10 nucleotides align to TRBD1. This CDR3 has 14 residues. The germline V gene has CDR1 ENHRY and CDR2 SYGVKD. Trimming at V came to 6 bases and at J to 2 bases, leaving 4 bases not matched to a gene. CDR3 region: CAIRETGGTYEQYF. The CDR3, as DNA: TGTGCCATCAGGGAGACAGGGGGCACCTACGAGCAGTACTTC.

This clonotype was seen more than once but under ten times. V usage is TRBV3-1 and J usage is TRBJ2-5; TRBD1 matches 9 bases. Germline CDR1 reads LGHDT; CDR2 reads YNNKEL (reference sequence). This CDR3 region has 16 residues. Trimming cost V 2 bases and J 4 bases; bases outside gene matches: 8. This CDR3 is CASSQTPGQGIETQYF. CDR3 nucleotides: TGTGCCAGCAGCCAAACTCCGGGACAGGGAATAGAGACCCAGTACTTC.

This clonotype was seen at least ten times. The chain is built from TRBV18 and TRBJ2-3, with 8 bases lining up with TRBD1. V shed 2 bases, J shed 2 bases, and the junction held 6 bases outside the gene matches. The CDR3 loop spans 16 amino acids. Per the germline V gene, CDR1 is KGHSH and CDR2 is LQKENI. The CDR3 nucleotides are TGTGCCAGCTCACCAGGTTCAGGGGGCGTCACAGATACGCAGTATTTT. Protein product: CASSPGSGGVTDTQYF.

This clonotype was detected many times. This rearrangement joins TRBV7-9 to TRBJ2-1; D is undetermined. The germline V gene encodes CDR1 SEHNR and CDR2 FQNEAQ (reference sequence). The CDR3 length is 11 residues. With 3 bases removed from V and 12 bases from J, the gap between germline ends came to 9 bases. The CDR3 DNA follows: TGTGCCAGCAGCTTCCCAGTGGGGCAGTTCTTC. As protein: CASSFPVGQFF.

This clonotype was recorded at least ten times. The J gene is TRBJ2-3, the V gene TRBV7-9; D remains ambiguous. The V gene's germline CDR1 is SEHNR and CDR2 FQNEAQ (reference sequence). V lost 3 bases to trimming and J lost 6 bases, with 10 bases between them. CDR3 length: 13 residues. The CDR3 sequence: CASSFSSLDTQYF. The CDR3 nucleotides read TGTGCCAGCAGCTTCTCTAGTTTGGATACGCAGTATTTT. Supplemented by reference TRBV7-9 and TRBJ2-3, the full variable domain reads DTGVSQNPRHKITKRGQNVTFRCDPISEHNRLYWYRQTLGQGPEFLTYFQNEAQLEKSRLLSDRFSAERPKGSFSTLEIQRTEQGDSAMYLCASSFSSLDTQYFGPGTRLTVL.

This clonotype was recorded many times. The chain carries TRBV7-8 and TRBJ2-1, with no clear D. Germline values: CDR1 SGHVS, CDR2 FQNEAQ. The CDR3 consists of 15 residues. Trimming stripped 5 bases from V and 10 bases from J, with 21 bases between. This CDR3 is CASSKGLRTFKEQFF. DNA of the CDR3: TGTGCCAGCAGCAAAGGTTTGAGGACCTTTAAAGAGCAGTTCTTC.

This clonotype occurred many times. The gene calls are TRBV7-6 and TRBJ2-7; 10 bases line up with TRBD2. Germline CDR1 SGHVS, CDR2 FNYEAQ. V lost 5 bases, J lost 3 bases, and 7 bases stayed unmatched. The CDR3 is 15 residues long. The CDR3: CASSIGTSERYEQYF. DNA for the CDR3: TGTGCCAGCAGCATTGGGACTAGCGAGCGCTACGAGCAGTACTTC.

This clonotype was recorded many times. The rearrangement joins TRBV5-1 to TRBJ2-7; the D gene could be TRBD1 or TRBD2 (5 bases each). The CDR3 extends over 12 amino acids. CDR1 is SGHRS, CDR2 YFSETQ, per germline. V was pared by 4 bases and J by 0 bases, with 5 bases between. CDR3 region: CASSGTSYEQYF. CDR3 nucleotides: TGCGCCAGCAGCGGGACCTCCTACGAGCAGTACTTC.

This clonotype has a count of ten or more. The CDR3 loop reads CASSFHNEQFF. The CDR3 coding sequence is TGTGCCAGCAGCTTTCACAATGAGCAGTTCTTC. This rearrangement joins TRBV11-2 to TRBJ2-1; D gene ambiguous. Germline V gene lookup returns CDR1 SGHAT and CDR2 FQNNGV. CDR3 length: 11 residues. V was pared by 3 bases and J by 5 bases, with 2 bases between.

Points on this clonotype: One end of the junction does not line up with germline, which may come from a read error. The rearrangement uses TRBV7-9 and TRBJ1-3; TRBD1 matches 7 bases. The CDR3 is 16 amino acids. The germline gives CDR1 SEHNR, CDR2 FQNEAQ (reference sequence). Here the CDR3 reads CANSSLAGGTGNTIYF. For the CDR3, the DNA is TGTGCCAACAGCTCCTTGGCAGGGGGTACTGGAAACACCATATATTTT.

Ten or more counts support this clonotype. The V gene is TRBV7-2, the J gene TRBJ2-1; D call uncertain. Trimming cost V 1 base and J 5 bases, with 15 bases left between them. The CDR3 has 16 residues. Germline V lookup: CDR1 SGHTA, CDR2 FQGNSA. CDR3 loop: CASSLGGTRRHNEQFF. CDR3 DNA sequence: TGTGCCAGCAGCTTAGGGGGAACGAGACGTCACAATGAGCAGTTCTTC.

This clonotype was picked up many times. The chain employs TRBV20-1 and TRBJ2-1, with D hard to call. V was pared by 3 bases and J by 4 bases, with 4 bases between. The CDR3 totals 11 residues. Germline V gene data show CDR1 as DFQATT and CDR2 as SNEGSKA (reference sequence). CDR3 residues: CSAREYNEQFF. The CDR3 DNA reads as TGCAGTGCTAGGGAGTACAATGAGCAGTTCTTC.

As for this clonotype: Just one base apart from a much larger clone, this may be a read error. Here the CDR3 omits its conserved ending phenylalanine or tryptophan, so a read error is the likely source. The rearrangement joins TRBV7-9 to TRBJ2-3; 8 bases agree with TRBD1. The CDR3 length is 14 residues. In germline, CDR1 is SEHNR, CDR2 FQNEAQ (reference sequence). V shed 5 bases, J shed 5 bases, and the junction held 6 bases outside the gene matches. The CDR3 DNA follows: TGTGCCAGCAGCCCGGACAGGGAGGAAGATACGCAGTATTCT. Amino acids: CASSPDREEDTQYS.

The sample holds many counts of this clonotype. CDR3 coding DNA: TGTGCCAGCTGCCTGACAGGGGGCGCCCCGGAGACCCAGTACTTC. Its translation is CASCLTGGAPETQYF. The rearrangement joins TRBV7-2 to TRBJ2-5, with TRBD1 matching 10 bases. This CDR3 is built from 15 residues. The germline CDR1 and CDR2 sequences are SGHTA and FQGNSA. V gave up 8 bases and J gave up 5 bases; unmatched junction bases: 11.

The rearrangement links TRBV15 to TRBJ2-2; no reliable D call. This CDR3 is built from 14 residues. The V and J ends lost 4 bases and 3 bases respectively, with 9 bases between them. In germline, CDR1 is LNHNV, CDR2 YYDKDF (reference sequence). The CDR3 coding sequence is TGTGCCACCAGCACTCGCCAATACACCGGGGAGCTGTTTTTT. Encoded protein: CATSTRQYTGELFF.

This clonotype showed up many times. The rearrangement links TRBV15 to TRBJ1-5, with 8 bases aligning to TRBD1. V was pared by 0 bases and J by 7 bases, with 8 bases of the junction left unmatched. The V gene's germline CDR1 is LNHNV and CDR2 YYDKDF (reference sequence). This CDR3 region has 16 residues. The CDR3 reads CATSREVGRGPQPQHF. Written as DNA, the CDR3 is TGTGCCACCAGCAGAGAAGTGGGCAGGGGGCCCCAGCCCCAGCATTTT.

This clonotype was found many times. V and J are TRBV7-6 and TRBJ2-1; tentative D call: TRBD2 (6 bases). Germline V gene data show CDR1 as SGHVS and CDR2 as FNYEAQ. The CDR3 length is 17 residues. With 0 bases removed from V and 4 bases from J, the gap between germline ends came to 16 bases. CDR3 protein: CASSLAPPGVLYNEQFF. CDR3 nucleotides: TGTGCCAGCAGCTTAGCACCCCCGGGGGTCCTATACAATGAGCAGTTCTTC. Supplemented by reference TRBV7-6 and TRBJ2-1, the full variable domain reads GAGVSQSPRYKVTKRGQDVALRCDPISGHVSLYWYRQALGQGPEFLTYFNYEAQQDKSGLPNDRFSAERPEGSISTLTIQRTEQRDSAMYRCASSLAPPGVLYNEQFFGPGTRLTVL.

This rearrangement joins TRBV6-1 to TRBJ1-2; D uncertain. V dropped 1 base and J dropped 4 bases, with 10 bases sitting between them. This CDR3 is built from 14 residues. CDR1 and CDR2 (germline): MNHNS, SASEGT. Here the CDR3 reads CASSEGPRRYGYTF. The CDR3 region has the DNA TGTGCCAGCAGTGAAGGTCCCAGACGCTATGGCTACACCTTC.

In its sample, this clonotype was seen many times. V and J are TRBV10-3 and TRBJ1-5; weak D call: TRBD1 (5 bases). CDR1 and CDR2 from the germline V gene are ENHRY and SYGVKD. The CDR3 extends over 12 amino acids. V was trimmed by 8 bases and J by 4 bases, leaving 9 bases between them. CDR3 nucleotide sequence: TGTGCCATCGGCCGACAGAATCAGCCCCAGCATTTT. It specifies CAIGRQNQPQHF.

This clonotype came up many times. The chain couples TRBV7-2 to TRBJ2-4, with TRBD2 matching over 7 bases. CDR1 is SGHTA and CDR2 is FQGNSA in the germline V gene. V trimming: 0 bases; J trimming: 5 bases; junction bases outside the gene matches: 7. The CDR3 length is 16 residues. CDR3 sequence (DNA): TGTGCCAGCAGCTTAGCGGCAGCTAGCGGAGAAAACATTCAGTACTTC. Translation: CASSLAAASGENIQYF.

This clonotype occurred many times. The CDR3 DNA reads as TGTGCCAGCAGCTTAGTAATGGCGTCCTACGAGCAGTACTTC. This gives the protein CASSLVMASYEQYF. V and J are TRBV7-2 and TRBJ2-7; D remains unclear. Deletions cut 1 base from V and 1 base from J, with 8 bases between. Germline V gives CDR1 SGHTA, CDR2 FQGNSA. CDR3 length equals 14 residues.

V usage is TRBV11-1 and J usage is TRBJ2-1, with 10 bases aligning to TRBD2. Unmatched junction bases numbered 18, after V lost 4 bases and J lost 9 bases. Germline loops: CDR1 SGHAT, CDR2 FQDESV (reference sequence). CDR3 length equals 18 residues. As DNA, the CDR3 is TGTGCCAGCAGCTCGACAACCCGGGCTAGCGGGAGTATAGGTGAGCAGTTCTTC. It encodes CASSSTTRASGSIGEQFF.